The entry below gives a single T cell receptor beta chain sequence along with its context. No antigen is known for it. The sample is drawn from a study of T-cell reconstitution after alpha-beta-depleted transplantation in children. Study-level results: Some patients owed their high day-60 TCRbeta diversity to surviving recipient T cells and thymic progenitors. Newly produced T cells mostly accounted for T-cell counts and diversity one year post-transplant. As was reported, about two months after transplant, alpha-beta T cells came from several hundred expanded graft clones.

The TCRbeta library was prepared with unique molecular identifiers. Each CDR3 protein gets one entry after TCRdb re-called the PCR reads with MiXCR. Of approximately 400,000 distinct CDR3 sequences listed, around 15% are singletons. The specimen was PBMCs, mostly from graft donor cells, collected 360 days after TCRalphabeta/CD19-depleted stem cell transplant. The TCR originated in a boy under three years old who had a stem cell transplant for Wiskott-Aldrich syndrome, so the T cells may come from the graft donor.

The CDR3 region has the DNA TGCGCCAGCAGCTTGGGACACCACCACGAGCAGTACTTC. Translated: CASSLGHHHEQYF. This rearrangement joins TRBV5-1 to TRBJ2-7; D not resolved. In germline, CDR1 is SGHRS, CDR2 YFSETQ. This CDR3 region has 13 residues. V was shortened by 0 bases and J by 5 bases, with 9 bases between the two germline ends.